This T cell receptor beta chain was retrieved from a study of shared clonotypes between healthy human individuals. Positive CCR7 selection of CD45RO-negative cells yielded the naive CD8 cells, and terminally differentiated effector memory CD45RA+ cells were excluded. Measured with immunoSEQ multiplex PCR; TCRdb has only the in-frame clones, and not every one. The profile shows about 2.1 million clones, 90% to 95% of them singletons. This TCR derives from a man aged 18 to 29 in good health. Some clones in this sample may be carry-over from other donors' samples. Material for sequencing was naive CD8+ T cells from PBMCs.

CDR3 in amino acids: CASSMGLGDEQYF. CDR3 in DNA: TGTGCCAGCAGCATGGGACTCGGCGACGAGCAGTACTTC. The chain has TRBV9 and TRBJ2-7, with D possibly TRBD2 on 6 matching bases. The germline V gene encodes CDR1 SGDLS and CDR2 YYNGEE. Trimming cost V 4 bases and J 5 bases, with 13 bases left between them. The CDR3 runs 13 residues.